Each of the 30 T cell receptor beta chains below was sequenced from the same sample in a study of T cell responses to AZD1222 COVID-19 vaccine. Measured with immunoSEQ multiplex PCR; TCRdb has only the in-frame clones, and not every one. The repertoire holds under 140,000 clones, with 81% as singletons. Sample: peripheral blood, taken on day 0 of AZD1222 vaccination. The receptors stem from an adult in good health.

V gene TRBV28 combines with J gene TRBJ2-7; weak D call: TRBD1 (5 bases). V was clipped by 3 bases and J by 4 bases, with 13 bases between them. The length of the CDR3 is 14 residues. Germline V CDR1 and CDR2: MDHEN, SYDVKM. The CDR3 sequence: CASSFVRGRYEQYF. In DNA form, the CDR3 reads TGTGCCAGCAGTTTCGTAAGGGGCAGGTACGAGCAGTACTTC.

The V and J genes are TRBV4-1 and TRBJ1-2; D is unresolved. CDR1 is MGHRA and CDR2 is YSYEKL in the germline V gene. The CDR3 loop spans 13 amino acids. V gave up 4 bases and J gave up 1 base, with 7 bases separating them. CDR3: CASSRQVNYGYTF. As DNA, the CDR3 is TGCGCCAGCAGCCGTCAGGTTAACTATGGCTACACCTTC.

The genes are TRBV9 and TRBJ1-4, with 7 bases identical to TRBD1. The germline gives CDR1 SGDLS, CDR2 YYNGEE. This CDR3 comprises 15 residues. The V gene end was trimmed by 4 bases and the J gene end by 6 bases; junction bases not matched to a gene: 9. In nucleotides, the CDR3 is TGTGCCAGCAGCCCAGGGGGGGGGCCGTATGAAAAACTGTTTTTT. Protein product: CASSPGGGPYEKLFF.

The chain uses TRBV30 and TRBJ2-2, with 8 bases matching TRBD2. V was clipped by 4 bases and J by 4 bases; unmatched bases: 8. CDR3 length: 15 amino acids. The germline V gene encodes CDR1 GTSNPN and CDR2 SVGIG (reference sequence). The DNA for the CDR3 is TGTGCCTGGACTTCCGGGGGGGCGGCCACCGGGGAGCTGTTTTTT. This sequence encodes CAWTSGGAATGELFF.

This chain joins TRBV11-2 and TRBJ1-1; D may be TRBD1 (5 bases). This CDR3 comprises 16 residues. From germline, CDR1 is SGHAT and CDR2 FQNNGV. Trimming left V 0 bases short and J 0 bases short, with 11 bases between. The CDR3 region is CASSLEAGRVNTEAFF. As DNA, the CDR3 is TGTGCCAGCAGCTTAGAGGCAGGGAGGGTGAACACTGAAGCTTTCTTT.

The CDR3 DNA is TGTGCCAGCAGTTACGGTAGGACTATGCATTACGAGCAGTACTTC. Translated, it gives CASSYGRTMHYEQYF. This rearrangement joins TRBV6-2 or TRBV6-3 to TRBJ2-7, with a weak D call TRBD2 (6 bases). Per the germline V gene, CDR1 is MNHEY and CDR2 is SVGEGT. This CDR3 has 15 residues. The V end lost 2 bases, the J end lost 4 bases, and 15 bases lay between the germline ends.

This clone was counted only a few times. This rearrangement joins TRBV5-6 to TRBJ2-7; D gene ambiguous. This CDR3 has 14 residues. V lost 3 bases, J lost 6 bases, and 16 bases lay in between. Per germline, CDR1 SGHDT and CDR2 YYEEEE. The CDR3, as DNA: TGTGCCAGCAGCTCGCACGGGCAGGAGTTCGAGCAGTACTTC. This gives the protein CASSSHGQEFEQYF.

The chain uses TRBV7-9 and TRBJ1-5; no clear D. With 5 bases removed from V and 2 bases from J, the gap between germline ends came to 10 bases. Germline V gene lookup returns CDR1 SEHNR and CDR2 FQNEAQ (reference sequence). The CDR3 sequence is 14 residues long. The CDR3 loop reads CASSGGLGNQPQHF. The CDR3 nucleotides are TGTGCCAGCAGCGGAGGGCTGGGCAATCAGCCCCAGCATTTT.

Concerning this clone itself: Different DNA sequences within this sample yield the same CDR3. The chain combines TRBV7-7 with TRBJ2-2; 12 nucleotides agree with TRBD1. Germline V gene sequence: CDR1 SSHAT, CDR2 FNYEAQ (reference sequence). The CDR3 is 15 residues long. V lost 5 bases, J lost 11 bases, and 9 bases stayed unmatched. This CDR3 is CASSVGTGGIGELFF. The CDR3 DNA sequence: TGTGCCAGCAGCGTCGGGACAGGGGGCATCGGAGAGCTGTTTTTT. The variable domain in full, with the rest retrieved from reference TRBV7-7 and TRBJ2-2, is GAGVSQSPRYKVTKRGQDVTLRCDPISSHATLYWYQQALGQGPEFLTYFNYEAQPDKSGLPSDRFSAERPEGSISTLTIQRTEQRDSAMYRCASSVGTGGIGELFFGEGSRLTVL.

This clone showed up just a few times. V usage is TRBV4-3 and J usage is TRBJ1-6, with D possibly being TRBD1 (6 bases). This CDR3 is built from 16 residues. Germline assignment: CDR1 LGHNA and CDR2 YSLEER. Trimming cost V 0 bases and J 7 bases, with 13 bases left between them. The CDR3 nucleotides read TGCGCCAGCAGCCAAGAAGCTGCGGACAGAAATTCACCCCTCCACTTT. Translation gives CASSQEAADRNSPLHF.

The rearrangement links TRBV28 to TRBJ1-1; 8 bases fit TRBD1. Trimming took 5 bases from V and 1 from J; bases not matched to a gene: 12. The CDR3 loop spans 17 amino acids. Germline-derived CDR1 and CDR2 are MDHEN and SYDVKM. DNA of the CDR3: TGTGCCAGCAGTAGCGGACAGGGAAAGGTTCGGAACACTGAAGCTTTCTTT. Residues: CASSSGQGKVRNTEAFF.

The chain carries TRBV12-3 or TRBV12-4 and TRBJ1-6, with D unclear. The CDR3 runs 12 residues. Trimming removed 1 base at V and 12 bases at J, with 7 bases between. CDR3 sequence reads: CASSLGGLPLHF. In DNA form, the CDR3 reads TGTGCCAGCAGTTTAGGCGGGTTACCCCTCCACTTT.

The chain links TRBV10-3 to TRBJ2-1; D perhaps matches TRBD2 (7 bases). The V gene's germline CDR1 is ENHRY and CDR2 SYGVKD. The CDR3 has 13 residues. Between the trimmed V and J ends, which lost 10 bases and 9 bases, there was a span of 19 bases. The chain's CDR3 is CATGGQEAGEQFF. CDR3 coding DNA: TGTGCCACCGGGGGGCAGGAGGCAGGTGAGCAGTTCTTC.

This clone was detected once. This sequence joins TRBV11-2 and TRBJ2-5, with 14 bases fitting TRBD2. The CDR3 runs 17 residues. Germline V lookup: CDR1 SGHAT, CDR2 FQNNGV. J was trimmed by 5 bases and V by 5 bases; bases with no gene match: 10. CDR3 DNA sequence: TGTGCCAGCAGCGCGAGCCGACTAGCGGGGGGGCAGGAGACCCAGTACTTC. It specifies CASSASRLAGGQETQYF. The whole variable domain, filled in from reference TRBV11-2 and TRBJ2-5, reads EAGVAQSPRYKIIEKRQSVAFWCNPISGHATLYWYQQILGQGPKLLIQFQNNGVVDDSQLPKDRFSAERLKGVDSTLKIQPAKLEDSAVYLCASSASRLAGGQETQYFGPGTRLLVL.

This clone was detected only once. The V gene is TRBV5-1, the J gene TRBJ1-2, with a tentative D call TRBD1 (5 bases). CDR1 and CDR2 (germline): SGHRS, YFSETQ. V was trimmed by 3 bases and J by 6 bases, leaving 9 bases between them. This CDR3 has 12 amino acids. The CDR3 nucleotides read TGCGCCAGCAGCTCGGGCAGGGATGGCTACACCTTC. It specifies CASSSGRDGYTF.

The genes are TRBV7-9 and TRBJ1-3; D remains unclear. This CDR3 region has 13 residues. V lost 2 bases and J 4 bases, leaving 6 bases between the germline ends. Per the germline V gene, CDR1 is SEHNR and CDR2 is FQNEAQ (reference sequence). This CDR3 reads CASSLTTGNTIYF. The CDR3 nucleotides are TGTGCCAGCAGCTTAACTACCGGAAACACCATATATTTT.

CDR3 loop: CASSRGQGPNSPLHF. CDR3 in DNA: TGTGCCAGCAGCCGAGGACAGGGGCCGAATTCACCCCTCCACTTT. V usage is TRBV3-1 (or the pseudogene TRBV3-2) and J usage is TRBJ1-6; 9 nucleotides agree with TRBD1. The germline CDR1 and CDR2 sequences are LGHDT and YNNKEL (reference sequence). This CDR3 is built from 15 residues. Trimming removed 4 bases from V and 7 bases from J; junction bases left unmatched: 5.

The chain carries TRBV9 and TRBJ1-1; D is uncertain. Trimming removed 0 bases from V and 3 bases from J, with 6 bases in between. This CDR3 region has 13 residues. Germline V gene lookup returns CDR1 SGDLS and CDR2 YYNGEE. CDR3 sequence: CASSVVEYTEAFF. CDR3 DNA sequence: TGTGCCAGCAGCGTAGTTGAATACACTGAAGCTTTCTTT.

Here the CDR3 DNA reads TGTGCCAGCAGCCGGGACATACCATCTGAAAAACTGTTTTTT. Translation gives CASSRDIPSEKLFF. V and J are TRBV5-5 and TRBJ1-4, with TRBD1 as a possible D gene (6 bases). The CDR3 consists of 14 residues. Germline CDR1 and CDR2: SGHKS and YYEKEE (reference sequence). V was cut by 4 bases and J by 7 bases, with 14 bases left in between. The full variable domain, completed using reference TRBV5-5 and TRBJ1-4, is DAGVTQSPTHLIKTRGQQVTLRCSPISGHKSVSWYQQVLGQGPQFIFQYYEKEERGRGNFPDRFSARQFPNYSSELNVNALLLGDSALYLCASSRDIPSEKLFFGSGTQLSVL.

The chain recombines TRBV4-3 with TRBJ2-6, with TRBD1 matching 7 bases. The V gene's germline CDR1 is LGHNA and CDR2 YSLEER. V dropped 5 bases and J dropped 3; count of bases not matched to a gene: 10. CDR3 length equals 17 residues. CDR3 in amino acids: CASSLGTVGGGANVLTF. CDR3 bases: TGCGCCAGCAGCTTAGGGACAGTCGGAGGTGGGGCCAACGTCCTGACTTTC.

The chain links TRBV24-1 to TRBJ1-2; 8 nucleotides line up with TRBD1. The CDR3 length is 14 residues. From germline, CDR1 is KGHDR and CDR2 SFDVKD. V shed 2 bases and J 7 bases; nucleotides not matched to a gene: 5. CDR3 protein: CATSDYQGAAGYTF. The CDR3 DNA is TGTGCCACCAGTGATTATCAGGGGGCCGCTGGCTACACCTTC.

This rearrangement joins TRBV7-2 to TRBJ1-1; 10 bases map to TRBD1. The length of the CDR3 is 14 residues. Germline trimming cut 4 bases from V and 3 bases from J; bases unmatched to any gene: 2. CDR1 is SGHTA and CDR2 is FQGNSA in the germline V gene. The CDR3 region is CASSWGQGHTEAFF. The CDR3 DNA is TGTGCCAGCAGCTGGGGACAGGGGCACACTGAAGCTTTCTTT.

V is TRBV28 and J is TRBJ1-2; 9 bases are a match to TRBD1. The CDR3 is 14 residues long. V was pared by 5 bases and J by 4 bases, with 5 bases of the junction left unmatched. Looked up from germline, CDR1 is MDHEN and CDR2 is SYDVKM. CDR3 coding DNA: TGTGCCAGCAGTACCGGGACAGGGATCTATGGCTACACCTTC. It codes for CASSTGTGIYGYTF.

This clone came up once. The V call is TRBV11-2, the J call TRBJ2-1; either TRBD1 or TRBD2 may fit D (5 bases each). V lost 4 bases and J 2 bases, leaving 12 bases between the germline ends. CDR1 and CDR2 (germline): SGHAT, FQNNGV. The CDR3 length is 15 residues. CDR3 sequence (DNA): TGTGCCAGCAGCTGGGACGGGTCCCCCTACAATGAGCAGTTCTTC. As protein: CASSWDGSPYNEQFF.

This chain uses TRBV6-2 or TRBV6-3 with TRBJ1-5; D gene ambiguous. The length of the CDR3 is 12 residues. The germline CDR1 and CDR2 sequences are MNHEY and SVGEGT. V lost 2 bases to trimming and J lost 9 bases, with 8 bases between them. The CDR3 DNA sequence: TGTGCCAGCAGTTACGGGGATGGGCCCCAGCATTTT. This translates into CASSYGDGPQHF.

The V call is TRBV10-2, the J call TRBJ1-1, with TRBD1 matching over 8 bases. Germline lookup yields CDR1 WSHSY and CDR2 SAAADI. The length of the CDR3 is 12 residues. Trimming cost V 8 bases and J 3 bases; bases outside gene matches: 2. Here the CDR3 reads CASRDRYTEAFF. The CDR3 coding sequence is TGCGCCAGCCGGGACAGGTACACTGAAGCTTTCTTT.

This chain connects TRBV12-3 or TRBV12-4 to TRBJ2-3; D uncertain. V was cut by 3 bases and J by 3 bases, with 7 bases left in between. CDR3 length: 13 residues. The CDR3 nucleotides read TGTGCCAGCAGTTTCTTTGGAACAGATACGCAGTATTTT. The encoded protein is CASSFFGTDTQYF.

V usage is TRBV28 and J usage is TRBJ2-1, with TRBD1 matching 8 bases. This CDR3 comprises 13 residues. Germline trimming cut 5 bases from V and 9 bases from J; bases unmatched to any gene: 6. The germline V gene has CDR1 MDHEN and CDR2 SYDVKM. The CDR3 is CASSIRGLSEQFF. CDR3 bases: TGTGCCAGCAGTATCAGGGGGCTTAGTGAGCAGTTCTTC.

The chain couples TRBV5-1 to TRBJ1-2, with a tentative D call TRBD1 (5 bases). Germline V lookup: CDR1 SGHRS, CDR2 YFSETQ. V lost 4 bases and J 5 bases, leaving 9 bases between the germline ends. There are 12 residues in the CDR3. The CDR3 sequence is CASSIAGYGYTF. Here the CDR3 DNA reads TGCGCCAGCAGCATAGCAGGGTATGGCTACACCTTC.

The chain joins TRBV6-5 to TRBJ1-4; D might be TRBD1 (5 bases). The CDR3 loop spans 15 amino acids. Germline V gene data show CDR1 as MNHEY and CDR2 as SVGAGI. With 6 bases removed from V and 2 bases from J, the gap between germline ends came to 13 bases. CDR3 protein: CASRGGAATNEKLFF. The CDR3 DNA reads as TGTGCCAGCAGGGGGGGTGCGGCGACTAATGAAAAACTGTTTTTT.